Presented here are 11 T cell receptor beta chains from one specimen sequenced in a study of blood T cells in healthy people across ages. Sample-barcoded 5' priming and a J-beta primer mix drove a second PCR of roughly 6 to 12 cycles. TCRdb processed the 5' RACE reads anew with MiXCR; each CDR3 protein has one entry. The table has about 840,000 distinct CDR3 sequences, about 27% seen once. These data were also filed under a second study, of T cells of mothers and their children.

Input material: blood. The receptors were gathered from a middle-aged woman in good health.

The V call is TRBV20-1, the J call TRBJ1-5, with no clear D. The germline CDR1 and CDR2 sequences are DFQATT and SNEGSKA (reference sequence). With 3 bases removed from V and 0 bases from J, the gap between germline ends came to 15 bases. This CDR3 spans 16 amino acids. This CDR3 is CSASRGPPYSNQPQHF. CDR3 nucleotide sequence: TGCAGTGCTAGCAGAGGGCCCCCCTATAGCAATCAGCCCCAGCATTTT.

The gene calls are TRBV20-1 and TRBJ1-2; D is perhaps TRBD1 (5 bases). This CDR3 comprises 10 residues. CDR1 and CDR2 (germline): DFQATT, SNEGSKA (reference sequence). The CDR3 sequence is CRPGQEGYTF. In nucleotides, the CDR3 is TGCAGGCCAGGGCAAGAAGGCTACACCTTC.

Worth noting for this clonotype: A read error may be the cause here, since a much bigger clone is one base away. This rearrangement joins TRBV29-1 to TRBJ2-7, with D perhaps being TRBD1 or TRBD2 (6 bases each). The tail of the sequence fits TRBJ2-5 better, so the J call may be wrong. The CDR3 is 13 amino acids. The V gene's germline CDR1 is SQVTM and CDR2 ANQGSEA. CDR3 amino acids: CSGLGGHGGTQYF. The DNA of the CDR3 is TGCAGCGGACTAGGGGGACATGGGGGGACCCAGTACTTC.

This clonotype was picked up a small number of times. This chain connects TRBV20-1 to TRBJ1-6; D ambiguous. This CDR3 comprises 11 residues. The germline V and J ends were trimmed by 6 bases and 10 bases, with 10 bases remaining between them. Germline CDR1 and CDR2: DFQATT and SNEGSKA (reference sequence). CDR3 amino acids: CSAEEGSPLHF. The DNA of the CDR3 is TGCAGTGCGGAAGAAGGGTCACCCCTCCACTTT.

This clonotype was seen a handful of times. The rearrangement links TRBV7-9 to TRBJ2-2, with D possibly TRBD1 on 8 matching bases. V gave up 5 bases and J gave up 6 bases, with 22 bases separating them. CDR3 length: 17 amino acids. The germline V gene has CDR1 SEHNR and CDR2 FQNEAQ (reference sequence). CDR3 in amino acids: CASSGGLQGERSGELFF. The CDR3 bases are TGTGCCAGCAGCGGGGGACTACAGGGGGAACGATCCGGGGAGCTGTTTTTT.

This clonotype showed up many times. The CDR3 bases are TGTGCCAGCAGCTTCGGGGGGAGAAATGAGCAGTTCTTC. Amino acid sequence: CASSFGGRNEQFF. The J gene is TRBJ2-1, the V gene TRBV11-2, with 7 positions matching TRBD2. The germline CDR1 and CDR2 sequences are SGHAT and FQNNGV. With V trimmed by 3 bases and J by 7 bases, 3 bases remained unmatched. The CDR3 runs to 13 residues. The full variable domain, with the rest looked up from reference TRBV11-2 and TRBJ2-1, is EAGVAQSPRYKIIEKRQSVAFWCNPISGHATLYWYQQILGQGPKLLIQFQNNGVVDDSQLPKDRFSAERLKGVDSTLKIQPAKLEDSAVYLCASSFGGRNEQFFGPGTRLTVL.

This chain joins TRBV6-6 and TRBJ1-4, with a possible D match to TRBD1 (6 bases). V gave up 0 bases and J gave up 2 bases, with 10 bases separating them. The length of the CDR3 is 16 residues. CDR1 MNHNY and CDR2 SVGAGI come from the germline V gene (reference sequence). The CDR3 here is CASSYSRRGTNEKLFF. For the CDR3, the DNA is TGTGCCAGCAGTTACTCTCGCAGGGGTACTAATGAAAAACTGTTTTTT.

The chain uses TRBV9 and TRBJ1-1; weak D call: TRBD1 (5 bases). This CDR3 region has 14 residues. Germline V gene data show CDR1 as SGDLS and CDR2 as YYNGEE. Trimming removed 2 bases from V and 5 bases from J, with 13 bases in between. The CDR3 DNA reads TGTGCCAGCAGCGTCGGGCCAGGGTCAACTGAAGCTTTCTTT. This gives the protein CASSVGPGSTEAFF. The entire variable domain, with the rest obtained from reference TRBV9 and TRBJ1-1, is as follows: DSGVTQTPKHLITATGQRVTLRCSPRSGDLSVYWYQQSLDQGLQFLIQYYNGEERAKGNILERFSAQQFPDLHSELNLSSLELGDSALYFCASSVGPGSTEAFFGQGTRLTVV.

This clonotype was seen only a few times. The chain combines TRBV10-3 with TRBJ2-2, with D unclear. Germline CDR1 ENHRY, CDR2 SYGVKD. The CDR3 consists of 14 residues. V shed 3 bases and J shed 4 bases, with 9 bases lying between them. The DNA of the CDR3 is TGTGCCATCAGTGATGTGTCGGGCACCGGGGAGCTGTTTTTT. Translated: CAISDVSGTGELFF.

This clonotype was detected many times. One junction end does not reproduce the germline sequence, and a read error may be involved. The CDR3 protein is CASSPGTGRSTDTQYF. CDR3 DNA: TGTGCTAGCAGCCCCGGGACAGGGAGATCCACAGATACGCAGTATTTT. The gene calls are TRBV7-7 and TRBJ2-3; the match to TRBD1 covers 9 bases. CDR1 is SSHAT, CDR2 FNYEAQ, per germline (reference sequence). This CDR3 contains 16 residues.

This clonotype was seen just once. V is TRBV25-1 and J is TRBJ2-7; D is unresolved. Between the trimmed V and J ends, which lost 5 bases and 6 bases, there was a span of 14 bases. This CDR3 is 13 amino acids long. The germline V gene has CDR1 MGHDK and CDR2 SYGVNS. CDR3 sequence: CASSYGYGSEQYF. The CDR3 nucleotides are TGTGCCAGCAGTTACGGGTATGGGTCCGAGCAGTACTTC.